This TCR beta chain appears in the sequencing data of a study of blood T cell repertoires in COVID-19. This CDR3 is 16 amino acids long. V lost 3 bases, J lost 3 bases, and 10 bases stayed unmatched. Germline V gene lookup returns CDR1 MGHDK and CDR2 SYGVNS. The data were produced by immunoSEQ multiplex PCR, yet TCRdb's version contains in-frame clones alone and is incomplete. There are roughly 200,000 clones in the sample; roughly 88% occur only once, and 5.5% to 7% lies in the top ten. Sequenced: peripheral blood. The TCR sequence derives from a woman in her thirties or forties who had recovered from COVID-19. This chain uses TRBV25-1 with TRBJ1-1, with 7 bases matching TRBD1. CDR3 sequence (DNA): TGTGCCAGCAGTGATTCGGCAGGGGGTGGGGACACTGAAGCTTTCTTT. This translates into CASSDSAGGGDTEAFF.